A single sample gave rise to the 26 T cell receptor beta chains below, sequenced in a study of CD8 T cells in ankylosing spondylitis. Each CDR3 protein is one row after TCRdb ran MiXCR on the 5' RACE reads. The sample records around 35,000 distinct CDR3 sequences, about 10% being singletons. Sample: synovial fluid, either unsorted or a sorted T cell fraction (not recorded which). The receptors here all came from a male donor with ankylosing spondylitis.

This clonotype was recorded many times. The chain couples TRBV5-4 to TRBJ2-1; no firm D call. The CDR3 is 13 residues long. V gave up 3 bases and J gave up 3 bases, with 7 bases separating them. Germline CDR1 is SGHNT and CDR2 is YYREEE (reference sequence). The CDR3 DNA reads as TGTGCCAGCAGCTGGGAAAGCTACAATGAGCAGTTCTTC. It specifies CASSWESYNEQFF.

In this sample, this clonotype turned up a few times. The chain has TRBV5-1 and TRBJ1-1, with TRBD1 matching over 7 bases. CDR1 is SGHRS, CDR2 YFSETQ, per germline. This CDR3 contains 15 residues. J gave up 3 bases and V 5 bases, and 10 bases lay outside the gene matches. The CDR3 nucleotides are TGCGCCAGCAGTTTTACAGGGGCCGGCGACACTGAAGCTTTCTTT. This translates into CASSFTGAGDTEAFF.

There are many counts of this clonotype. The chain has TRBV29-1 and TRBJ2-1; 12 bases match TRBD2. The CDR3 totals 13 residues. Germline values: CDR1 SQVTM, CDR2 ANQGSEA. The V gene end was trimmed by 5 bases and the J gene end by 7 bases; junction bases not matched to a gene: 3. This chain's CDR3 is CSVSGTSGNEQFF. The CDR3, as DNA: TGCAGCGTTTCCGGGACTAGCGGGAATGAGCAGTTCTTC.

The chain is built from TRBV10-3 and TRBJ2-2; no reliable D call. The CDR3 has 14 amino acids. Germline lookup yields CDR1 ENHRY and CDR2 SYGVKD. Trimming removed 6 bases from V and 6 bases from J, with 14 bases in between. CDR3: CAIRSGITAGELFF. DNA of the CDR3: TGTGCCATCAGGAGTGGCATTACTGCCGGGGAGCTGTTTTTT.

This clonotype was counted ten times or more. The chain employs TRBV27 and TRBJ2-5; TRBD1 matches 9 bases. CDR1 and CDR2 (germline): MNHEY, SMNVEV (reference sequence). J gave up 2 bases and V 3 bases, and 1 base lay outside the gene matches. This CDR3 contains 14 residues. CDR3 loop: CASSLGTGQETQYF. CDR3 bases: TGTGCCAGCAGTTTGGGGACAGGGCAAGAGACCCAGTACTTC.

This clonotype was observed many times. CDR3 DNA sequence: TGCAGTGCTAGTCTTTCCCGGACAGCTTACAATGAGCAGTTCTTC. It is translated as CSASLSRTAYNEQFF. The genes are TRBV20-1 and TRBJ2-1; weak D call: TRBD1 (6 bases). V lost 3 bases and J lost 4, with 16 bases in between. Germline V gene lookup returns CDR1 DFQATT and CDR2 SNEGSKA (reference sequence). The CDR3 covers 15 residues.

The gene calls are TRBV27 and TRBJ1-5; D gene uncertain. In germline, CDR1 is MNHEY, CDR2 SMNVEV (reference sequence). Deletions cut 5 bases from V and 4 bases from J, with 12 bases between. This CDR3 region has 14 residues. The CDR3 spells CASSPRIGNQPQHF. In DNA, the CDR3 is TGTGCCAGCAGTCCTCGGATAGGGAATCAGCCCCAGCATTTT.

This clonotype was found many times. The genes are TRBV6-5 and TRBJ1-1; D is ambiguous. Trimming took off 2 bases at V and 1 base at J, with 8 bases between the two ends. The CDR3 contains 14 residues. Germline V CDR1 and CDR2: MNHEY, SVGAGI. The CDR3, as DNA: TGTGCCAGCAGTTACGTTGAAGGGAACACTGAAGCTTTCTTT. Its translation is CASSYVEGNTEAFF.

The table lists this clonotype with a few counts. The CDR3 spells CSVPGGSEVGANVLTF. The DNA of the CDR3 is TGCAGTGTCCCGGGAGGGTCTGAAGTGGGGGCCAACGTCCTGACTTTC. The chain couples TRBV20-1 to TRBJ2-6, with TRBD2 matching 8 bases. Trimming cost V 7 bases and J 4 bases; bases outside gene matches: 12. Germline CDR1 reads DFQATT; CDR2 reads SNEGSKA (reference sequence). The CDR3 runs to 16 residues.

The chain joins TRBV7-2 to TRBJ1-6, with 9 positions matching TRBD1. J was trimmed by 9 bases and V by 5 bases; bases with no gene match: 11. CDR3 length: 16 amino acids. Germline assignment: CDR1 SGHTA and CDR2 FQGNSA. Here the CDR3 reads CASSLTPGQGSSPLHF. The CDR3 DNA reads TGTGCCAGCAGCCTGACTCCGGGACAGGGTTCTTCACCCCTCCACTTT.

This clonotype was detected a few times. The chain links TRBV18 to TRBJ1-3; no firm D call. Germline CDR1 is KGHSH and CDR2 is LQKENI. V lost 4 bases, J lost 6 bases, and 10 bases lay in between. The CDR3 runs 13 residues. The CDR3 DNA is TGTGCCAGCTCACAAGAGAAGGAAAACACCATATATTTT. As protein: CASSQEKENTIYF.

In this sample, this clonotype turned up a few times. The J gene is TRBJ2-1, the V gene TRBV7-2; D gene ambiguous. The CDR3 is 13 amino acids. CDR1 is SGHTA, CDR2 FQGNSA, per germline. V gave up 5 bases and J gave up 9 bases, with 14 bases separating them. The CDR3 is CASSPTAALEQFF. The DNA for the CDR3 is TGTGCCAGCAGCCCCACGGCCGCTCTTGAGCAGTTCTTC.

The CDR3 reads CASSLTRTSQHYEQYF. The CDR3 DNA reads as TGTGCCAGCAGCTTAACCCGGACCAGTCAGCACTACGAGCAGTACTTC. The chain employs TRBV11-3 and TRBJ2-7; the D is unclear. This CDR3 region has 16 residues. Trimming took off 2 bases at V and 3 bases at J, with 17 bases between the two ends. Germline CDR1 SGHNT, CDR2 YENEEA.

The V and J genes are TRBV5-1 and TRBJ2-2; D uncertain. This CDR3 is built from 13 residues. V lost 0 bases and J lost 7, with 7 bases in between. Germline V gene sequence: CDR1 SGHRS, CDR2 YFSETQ. CDR3 bases: TGCGCCAGCAGCTTGGACTTGGGCGGGGAGCTGTTTTTT. It specifies CASSLDLGGELFF.

This clonotype has a count of ten or more. The V gene is TRBV4-2, the J gene TRBJ2-7; TRBD2 matches at 10 bases. The length of the CDR3 is 17 residues. V was clipped by 1 base and J by 6 bases; unmatched bases: 12. Per the germline V gene, CDR1 is LGHNA and CDR2 is YNFKEQ. CDR3 nucleotide sequence: TGTGCCAGCAGCCAAGGACCGCTTCTAGCGGGAGAAGGCGAGCAGTACTTC. It is translated as CASSQGPLLAGEGEQYF.

Many counts were recorded for this clonotype. The chain recombines TRBV12-3 or TRBV12-4 with TRBJ2-5; 9 bases are a match to TRBD1. The V gene end was trimmed by 6 bases and the J gene end by 4 bases; junction bases not matched to a gene: 6. This CDR3 comprises 14 residues. The CDR3 DNA sequence: TGTGCCAGCAGGACGACAGGGGGAGGAGAGACCCAGTACTTC. Residues: CASRTTGGGETQYF.

In its sample, this clonotype was seen many times. The chain carries TRBV4-3 and TRBJ1-5; D is unclear. CDR3 length: 14 amino acids. Looked up from germline, CDR1 is LGHNA and CDR2 is YSLEER. The germline V and J ends were trimmed by 0 bases and 1 base, with 4 bases remaining between them. DNA for the CDR3: TGCGCCAGCAGCCAAGATTGGAGCAATCAGCCCCAGCATTTT. It yields the protein CASSQDWSNQPQHF.

V usage is TRBV28 and J usage is TRBJ2-5; the match to TRBD2 covers 15 bases. The CDR3 runs 18 residues. Trimming at V came to 1 base and at J to 4 bases, leaving 7 bases not matched to a gene. The germline V gene encodes CDR1 MDHEN and CDR2 SYDVKM. The CDR3 DNA sequence: TGTGCCAGCAGTTTATCCCCCGGGACTAGCGGGAGGAGAGAGACCCAGTACTTC. It specifies CASSLSPGTSGRRETQYF.

This clonotype has just a few counts. The chain couples TRBV20-1 to TRBJ2-3; 10 bases align to TRBD2. The CDR3 runs 14 residues. CDR1 is DFQATT and CDR2 is SNEGSKA in the germline V gene (reference sequence). V gave up 6 bases and J gave up 2 bases; unmatched junction bases: 5. The DNA for the CDR3 is TGCAGTGCCCCAGCGGGAGGGTACACAGATACGCAGTATTTT. Its protein is CSAPAGGYTDTQYF.

A few counts support this clonotype. The V call is TRBV4-2, the J call TRBJ2-1, with TRBD2 matching 11 bases. V trimming: 4 bases; J trimming: 2 bases; junction bases outside the gene matches: 7. The CDR3 runs 17 residues. Germline V gives CDR1 LGHNA, CDR2 YNFKEQ. The CDR3 loop reads CASSPRPSGRTYNEQFF. The CDR3 DNA follows: TGTGCCAGCAGCCCCCGGCCTAGCGGGAGGACCTACAATGAGCAGTTCTTC.

This clonotype turned up a few times. The chain employs TRBV12-3 or TRBV12-4 and TRBJ1-6; possibly TRBD1 for D (5 bases). The CDR3 has 16 amino acids. Trimming left V 5 bases short and J 0 bases short, with 11 bases between. CDR3: CASSPSGLSYNSPLHF. Written as DNA, the CDR3 is TGTGCCAGCAGTCCCTCGGGGCTCTCCTATAATTCACCCCTCCACTTT.

This clonotype has ten or more counts. The chain recombines TRBV2 with TRBJ2-7; D tentatively fits TRBD1 or TRBD2 (5 bases each). Germline V gene data show CDR1 as SNHLY and CDR2 as FYNNEI. The CDR3 has 11 residues. The ends were cut back, 8 bases at V and 13 bases at J, with 18 bases in the middle. The CDR3 protein is CASGTDRSQYF. Written as DNA, the CDR3 is TGTGCCAGCGGGACGGACCGAAGCCAATACTTC.

The chain uses TRBV28 and TRBJ2-7; D unclear. V gave up 3 bases and J gave up 3 bases, with 6 bases separating them. The CDR3 is made up of 12 amino acids. Germline V gives CDR1 MDHEN, CDR2 SYDVKM. CDR3 sequence reads: CASSLGFYEQYF. The CDR3 DNA reads as TGTGCCAGCAGTTTGGGGTTCTACGAGCAGTACTTC.

This chain joins TRBV5-1 and TRBJ1-1, with a weak D call TRBD1 (6 bases). The CDR3 has 15 residues. Germline-derived CDR1 and CDR2 are SGHRS and YFSETQ. Deletions cut 4 bases from V and 3 bases from J, with 16 bases between. The chain's CDR3 is CASSPLGGADTEAFF. The CDR3 DNA is TGCGCCAGCAGCCCCCTTGGGGGGGCGGACACTGAAGCTTTCTTT.

This clonotype showed up many times. This chain links TRBV7-9 with TRBJ1-1, with no clear D. Per germline, CDR1 SEHNR and CDR2 FQNEAQ (reference sequence). V lost 0 bases, J lost 0 bases, and 8 bases lay in between. The CDR3 totals 15 residues. The chain's CDR3 is CASSLASEMNTEAFF. The DNA of the CDR3 is TGTGCCAGCAGCTTAGCGTCTGAAATGAACACTGAAGCTTTCTTT.

There are many counts of this clonotype. The chain couples TRBV15 to TRBJ2-5; D possibly corresponds to TRBD1 (7 bases). Germline V gives CDR1 LNHNV, CDR2 YYDKDF (reference sequence). This CDR3 contains 11 residues. V was pared by 5 bases and J by 7 bases, with 8 bases between. CDR3 region: CATSQGGTQYF. As DNA, the CDR3 is TGTGCCACCAGCCAGGGGGGGACCCAGTACTTC. Filled out from reference TRBV15 and TRBJ2-5, the complete variable domain reads DAMVIQNPRYQVTQFGKPVTLSCSQTLNHNVMYWYQQKSSQAPKLLFHYYDKDFNNEADTPDNFQSRRPNTSFCFLDIRSPGLGDTAMYLCATSQGGTQYFGPGTRLLVL.